This TCR beta chain originates from a study of cytomegalovirus exposure and HLA in healthy donors. The PCR was carried out with 60 Vbeta primers and 13 Jbeta primers. Profiled with immunoSEQ multiplex PCR; TCRdb holds only in-frame clones, not every one. Its clone listing holds 200,000 or so clones. V gave up 5 bases and J gave up 1 base; unmatched junction bases: 10. The CDR3 loop spans 17 amino acids. Germline V gene sequence: CDR1 SGHDT, CDR2 YYEEEE. The receptor's source is a girl aged 2-9 years in good health and CMV-seropositive. The chain carries TRBV5-6 and TRBJ2-2, with 8 bases fitting TRBD1. The sample consisted of PBMCs. The CDR3 coding sequence is TGTGCCAGCAGGCTCTATTCAGGGGGCCTGAACACCGGGGAGCTGTTTTTT. Translation: CASRLYSGGLNTGELFF.